Below are 26 T cell receptor beta chains sequenced from a single sample in a study of T-cell memory formation after mild COVID-19 (dated by TCRdb to the early 2020s). Libraries were prepared through 5' RACE. For sequencing, an Illumina NovaSeq 6000 was employed. Through fastp at Q25 and MiXCR, TCRdb rebuilt clones from the public reads, retaining in-frame beta chains. Rows are combined by CDR3 protein, so each entry shows the most common genes and DNA. Counted in this sample were about 270,000 distinct CDR3 sequences; 15% of them appeared once. The ten largest clones capture less than 2.5% of the sample. The sequenced sample consisted of PBMCs or a T cell subset sorted from them (not recorded which). All receptors come from an adult woman who had mild COVID-19 (a few samples of this study predate the infection). The sample titles of this study are shuffled in the database, so cell type and time point are left out; the donor was told from shared clones.

A few counts support this clonotype. This sequence joins TRBV25-1 and TRBJ1-1, with TRBD1 matching 7 bases. Unmatched junction bases numbered 7, after V lost 4 bases and J lost 5 bases. CDR1 is MGHDK and CDR2 is SYGVNS in the germline V gene. This CDR3 contains 14 residues. The CDR3 protein is CASSARQGRTEAFF. The CDR3 DNA reads TGTGCCAGCAGTGCTAGACAGGGTCGAACTGAAGCTTTCTTT.

The rearrangement uses TRBV15 and TRBJ1-4, with 8 bases aligning to TRBD1. Germline V CDR1 and CDR2: LNHNV, YYDKDF (reference sequence). The CDR3 loop spans 14 amino acids. V was clipped by 0 bases and J by 8 bases; unmatched bases: 2. The CDR3 region has the DNA TGTGCCACCAGCAGAGATCAGGGGGCGGAAAAACTGTTTTTT. This gives the protein CATSRDQGAEKLFF. Full variable domain (remainder filled in from reference TRBV15 and TRBJ1-4): DAMVIQNPRYQVTQFGKPVTLSCSQTLNHNVMYWYQQKSSQAPKLLFHYYDKDFNNEADTPDNFQSRRPNTSFCFLDIRSPGLGDTAMYLCATSRDQGAEKLFFGSGTQLSVL.

This clonotype was recorded a few times. This sequence joins TRBV5-1 and TRBJ2-3, with 8 bases lining up with TRBD2. Germline lookup yields CDR1 SGHRS and CDR2 YFSETQ. The CDR3 has 15 amino acids. Trimming at V came to 3 bases and at J to 0 bases, leaving 3 bases not matched to a gene. CDR3 region: CASSSGLVSTDTQYF. DNA of the CDR3: TGCGCCAGCAGCTCGGGACTAGTTAGCACAGATACGCAGTATTTT.

This clonotype was seen only a few times. The chain recombines TRBV29-1 with TRBJ2-5, with 9 bases that match TRBD2. This CDR3 contains 15 residues. The trim removed 3 bases at V and 2 bases at J, leaving 7 bases unmatched. Germline V gene sequence: CDR1 SQVTM, CDR2 ANQGSEA. The CDR3 DNA follows: TGCAGCGTTGATTTGGCTAGCGGGGAACAAGAGACCCAGTACTTC. This translates into CSVDLASGEQETQYF.

Many counts were recorded for this clonotype. V usage is TRBV12-3 or TRBV12-4 and J usage is TRBJ1-1; tentative D call: TRBD1 (5 bases). V gave up 6 bases and J gave up 0 bases, with 11 bases separating them. This CDR3 is built from 14 residues. The CDR3 region is CASSPGRMNTEAFF. In nucleotides, the CDR3 is TGTGCCAGCAGCCCGGGACGGATGAACACTGAAGCTTTCTTT.

The rearrangement joins TRBV9 to TRBJ1-1; D gene uncertain. CDR3 size: 14 residues. Germline lookup yields CDR1 SGDLS and CDR2 YYNGEE. Trimming took off 0 bases at V and 0 bases at J, with 6 bases between the two ends. CDR3 bases: TGTGCCAGCAGCGTAGCTTATATGAACACTGAAGCTTTCTTT. Amino acids: CASSVAYMNTEAFF.

V and J are TRBV15 and TRBJ2-3; D is uncertain. The V end was cut by 2 bases, the J end by 6 bases, with 12 bases between. The germline gives CDR1 LNHNV, CDR2 YYDKDF (reference sequence). The CDR3 runs 14 residues. CDR3 nucleotides: TGTGCCACCAGCAGACTCGGGCGGCGGGATACGCAGTATTTT. Translated, it gives CATSRLGRRDTQYF. Supplemented by reference TRBV15 and TRBJ2-3, the full variable domain reads DAMVIQNPRYQVTQFGKPVTLSCSQTLNHNVMYWYQQKSSQAPKLLFHYYDKDFNNEADTPDNFQSRRPNTSFCFLDIRSPGLGDTAMYLCATSRLGRRDTQYFGPGTRLTVL.

The V and J genes are TRBV7-9 and TRBJ2-5; TRBD1 might be the D (5 bases). From germline, CDR1 is SEHNR and CDR2 FQNEAQ (reference sequence). Trimming took off 5 bases at V and 5 bases at J, with 12 bases between the two ends. This CDR3 comprises 13 residues. CDR3 in amino acids: CASSPPSGETQYF. CDR3 nucleotide sequence: TGTGCCAGCAGCCCCCCATCAGGGGAGACCCAGTACTTC.

The chain carries TRBV28 and TRBJ2-7, with D unresolved. CDR3 size: 12 residues. Germline CDR1 and CDR2: MDHEN and SYDVKM. Trimming removed 2 bases from V and 3 bases from J, with 5 bases in between. This chain's CDR3 is CASSLRFYEQYF. The CDR3 coding sequence is TGTGCCAGCAGTTTACGATTCTACGAGCAGTACTTC.

This chain joins TRBV7-9 and TRBJ1-3; possibly TRBD1 for D (5 bases). CDR1 SEHNR and CDR2 FQNEAQ come from the germline V gene (reference sequence). The V end lost 0 bases, the J end lost 2 bases, and 5 bases lay between the germline ends. The CDR3 loop spans 14 amino acids. The CDR3 nucleotides read TGTGCCAGCAGCTTAGCGGGGGCTGGAAACACCATATATTTT. This codes for CASSLAGAGNTIYF.

This clonotype was recorded a few times. Here the CDR3 reads CASSLGGAVSGANVLTF. The CDR3 DNA reads TGTGCCAGCAGTCTTGGGGGGGCTGTCTCTGGGGCCAACGTCCTGACTTTC. The chain joins TRBV12-3 or TRBV12-4 to TRBJ2-6; weak D call: TRBD2 (7 bases). Trimming cost V 5 bases and J 0 bases, with 14 bases left between them. This CDR3 spans 17 amino acids.

J is TRBJ2-3 and V is TRBV24-1; tentative D call: TRBD1 (5 bases). With 5 bases removed from V and 4 bases from J, the gap between germline ends came to 9 bases. The CDR3 has 13 amino acids. Per germline, CDR1 KGHDR and CDR2 SFDVKD. This CDR3 is CATSVWGSDTQYF. The CDR3 DNA reads as TGTGCCACCAGTGTGTGGGGCTCAGATACGCAGTATTTT.

This clonotype was seen a handful of times. This chain uses TRBV11-2 with TRBJ2-7; 11 bases align to TRBD1. The CDR3 spans 15 residues. J gave up 2 bases and V 4 bases, and 4 bases lay outside the gene matches. Germline V gene sequence: CDR1 SGHAT, CDR2 FQNNGV. The CDR3 DNA follows: TGTGCCAGCAGCTCAGGGACAGGGGGGACCTACGAGCAGTACTTC. It codes for CASSSGTGGTYEQYF.

This chain connects TRBV19 to TRBJ2-2; the D gene could be TRBD1 or TRBD2 (7 bases each). This CDR3 has 15 residues. CDR1 is LNHDA and CDR2 is SQIVND in the germline V gene (reference sequence). This chain's CDR3 is CSTRQGGYNTGELFF. In nucleotides, the CDR3 is TGTTCGACCCGACAGGGAGGGTATAACACCGGGGAGCTGTTTTTT.

A few counts support this clonotype. The chain links TRBV7-2 to TRBJ1-6, with D possibly matching TRBD1 (5 bases). The CDR3 contains 16 residues. Looked up from germline, CDR1 is SGHTA and CDR2 is FQGNSA. V shed 3 bases and J shed 11 bases, with 20 bases lying between them. Written as DNA, the CDR3 is TGTGCCAGCAGCTTTCCCCGGGGCGGCGGTGGGGCACCCCTCCACTTT. It encodes CASSFPRGGGGAPLHF.

The gene calls are TRBV12-3 or TRBV12-4 and TRBJ2-2; possibly TRBD1 for D (5 bases). V lost 3 bases and J 4 bases, leaving 15 bases between the germline ends. The CDR3 totals 16 residues. For the CDR3, the DNA is TGTGCCAGCAGTTTTTCAGGGCGGATAGTCACCGGGGAGCTGTTTTTT. Its protein is CASSFSGRIVTGELFF.

The gene calls are TRBV5-6 and TRBJ2-5, with 8 bases matching TRBD2. The CDR3 length is 15 residues. Per germline, CDR1 SGHDT and CDR2 YYEEEE. V lost 2 bases, J lost 4 bases, and 7 bases stayed unmatched. CDR3: CASSFPAAGAETQYF. Written as DNA, the CDR3 is TGTGCCAGCAGCTTCCCGGCAGCGGGAGCAGAGACCCAGTACTTC.

This clonotype has a count of ten or more. The chain has TRBV5-1 and TRBJ2-3, with TRBD1 identical over 7 bases. The V gene end was trimmed by 4 bases and the J gene end by 3 bases; junction bases not matched to a gene: 11. This CDR3 spans 16 amino acids. Germline V CDR1 and CDR2: SGHRS, YFSETQ. The CDR3 nucleotides read TGCGCCAGCAGCCGGGACAGCCAGGGTGTAACAGATACGCAGTATTTT. This sequence encodes CASSRDSQGVTDTQYF.

The rearrangement uses TRBV6-2 or TRBV6-3 and TRBJ2-3; 10 nucleotides line up with TRBD2. Germline CDR1 MNHEY, CDR2 SVGEGT. The CDR3 is 16 residues long. Trimming cost V 4 bases and J 2 bases; bases outside gene matches: 6. CDR3 DNA sequence: TGTGCCAGCAGTTCAATAGCGGGAGGCATCACAGATACGCAGTATTTT. Protein product: CASSSIAGGITDTQYF.

The sample holds a few counts of this clonotype. This chain joins TRBV7-8 and TRBJ1-6, with unresolved D. This CDR3 region has 16 residues. Germline CDR1 reads SGHVS; CDR2 reads FQNEAQ. V dropped 1 base and J dropped 7 bases, with 14 bases sitting between them. This CDR3 is CASSLGLLTGNSPLHF. DNA for the CDR3: TGTGCCAGCAGCTTAGGTCTCCTCACCGGCAATTCACCCCTCCACTTT.

There are a few counts of this clonotype. The chain recombines TRBV7-3 with TRBJ2-3; TRBD2 aligns across 10 bases. CDR3 size: 16 residues. Germline lookup yields CDR1 SGHTA and CDR2 FQGTGA. V lost 2 bases and J lost 6; bases outside the gene matches: 8. CDR3 coding DNA: TGTGCCAGCAGCTTAGCCCTAGCGGGAGTGACGGATACGCAGTATTTT. Translated: CASSLALAGVTDTQYF.

This clonotype was counted ten times or more. The chain is built from TRBV5-1 and TRBJ2-3; TRBD2 matches at 8 bases. Germline V gives CDR1 SGHRS, CDR2 YFSETQ. CDR3 size: 17 residues. J lost 2 bases, V lost 5 bases, and 13 bases had no gene match. The CDR3 DNA reads as TGCGCCAGCAGTCAGCAAACCGGGCGGGGGGCCACAGATACGCAGTATTTT. Its protein product is CASSQQTGRGATDTQYF.

V and J are TRBV24-1 and TRBJ2-1; TRBD1 agrees at 8 bases. Trimming removed 3 bases from V and 5 bases from J; junction bases left unmatched: 8. The CDR3 totals 16 residues. The germline V gene has CDR1 KGHDR and CDR2 SFDVKD. CDR3 loop: CATSDPTRTGNNEQFF. CDR3 DNA sequence: TGTGCCACCAGTGATCCTACCAGGACAGGGAACAATGAGCAGTTCTTC.

The rearrangement links TRBV3-1 to TRBJ1-1; D not resolved. Trimming removed 6 bases at V and 7 bases at J, with 15 bases between. This CDR3 is built from 13 residues. Germline V gene lookup returns CDR1 LGHDT and CDR2 YNNKEL (reference sequence). CDR3 nucleotides: TGTGCCAGCAGGACCGGAGACGGAGGTGAAGCTTTCTTT. This encodes CASRTGDGGEAFF.

This clonotype showed up just a few times. The chain employs TRBV7-9 and TRBJ1-1; a possible D gene is TRBD1 (6 bases). CDR3 length: 13 residues. The germline CDR1 and CDR2 sequences are SEHNR and FQNEAQ (reference sequence). Between the trimmed V and J ends, which lost 1 base and 11 bases, there was a span of 14 bases. CDR3 loop: CASSLDYTGWAFF. Here the CDR3 DNA reads TGTGCCAGCAGCTTAGACTATACAGGGTGGGCTTTCTTT.

The chain is built from TRBV9 and TRBJ1-1; D perhaps matches TRBD1 (5 bases). In germline, CDR1 is SGDLS, CDR2 YYNGEE. Trimming took off 0 bases at V and 3 bases at J, with 15 bases between the two ends. The length of the CDR3 is 16 residues. CDR3 bases: TGTGCCAGCAGCGTAGATGGGGGAACGTTAGACACTGAAGCTTTCTTT. The encoded protein is CASSVDGGTLDTEAFF.